This T cell receptor (beta chain) was identified during a study of CD8 T cells in ankylosing spondylitis. V shed 4 bases and J shed 14 bases, with 7 bases lying between them. The germline V gene has CDR1 SGHRS and CDR2 YFSETQ. The CDR3 covers 9 residues. This clonotype came up a few times. Its antigen is still unknown. Study conclusions and caveats: In reactive arthritis synovial fluid and blood, some motif variants had been reported before. Ankylosing spondylitis blood appeared to be characterized by a TCR beta motif of eight highly homologous variants.

Researchers built TCR beta libraries using quantitative 5'-RACE with molecular barcodes. TCRdb re-called the 5' RACE reads with MiXCR, one entry per CDR3 protein. The sample records roughly 260,000 distinct CDR3 sequences, 15% to 25% being singletons. The receptor comes from a male donor with ankylosing spondylitis or in good health (not recorded which). The chain employs TRBV5-1 and TRBJ2-1, with D unresolved. Sequencing input: blood, either unsorted or a sorted T cell fraction (not recorded which). CDR3 coding DNA: TGCGCCAGCAGCCGTGGGGAGTTCTTC. Protein sequence: CASSRGEFF. The full variable domain, with the rest looked up from reference TRBV5-1 and TRBJ2-1, is KAGVTQTPRYLIKTRGQQVTLSCSPISGHRSVSWYQQTPGQGLQFLFEYFSETQRNKGNFPGRFSGRQFSNSRSEMNVSTLELGDSALYLCASSRGEFFGPGTRLTVL.